The 11 T cell receptor beta chains presented below share a single source sample, sequenced in a study of shared clonotypes between healthy human individuals. Profiled with immunoSEQ multiplex PCR; TCRdb holds only in-frame clones, not every one. This sample carries around 2.5 million clones, over 85% of them seen once, and the ten largest clones take 0.36%. The sample consisted of naive CD4+ T cells from PBMCs. Specified subset: CD45RA+ positively selected. These receptors all come from a man aged 18 to 30 in good health. Some clones in this sample may be carry-over from other donors' samples.

The chain has TRBV28 and TRBJ2-1; 12 nucleotides align to TRBD2. The CDR3 runs 15 residues. Germline V gene lookup returns CDR1 MDHEN and CDR2 SYDVKM. Losses at the gene ends were 6 bases for V and 10 bases for J; bases not matched to a gene: 10. The CDR3 DNA sequence: TGTGCCAGCAGCCCCACTAGCGGGAGGCCGCCCGAGCAGTTCTTC. Translated, it gives CASSPTSGRPPEQFF.

This rearrangement joins TRBV19 to TRBJ2-2; D may be TRBD2 (6 bases). The ends were cut back, 4 bases at V and 6 bases at J, with 9 bases in the middle. Looked up from germline, CDR1 is LNHDA and CDR2 is SQIVND (reference sequence). CDR3 size: 13 residues. The CDR3 sequence is CASSTWGAGELFF. The CDR3 nucleotides read TGTGCCAGTAGTACTTGGGGGGCCGGGGAGCTGTTTTTT.

The chain links TRBV19 to TRBJ2-2; 10 positions agree with TRBD1. CDR1 is LNHDA, CDR2 SQIVND, per germline (reference sequence). The CDR3 has 16 residues. Trimming took 7 bases from V and 5 from J; bases not matched to a gene: 10. The CDR3 region is CASIGTGVLLTGELFF. CDR3 nucleotide sequence: TGTGCCAGTATCGGGACAGGGGTATTGTTGACCGGGGAGCTGTTTTTT.

The chain joins TRBV19 to TRBJ1-1; TRBD1 aligns across 8 bases. This CDR3 is built from 14 residues. Germline V gene sequence: CDR1 LNHDA, CDR2 SQIVND (reference sequence). V was clipped by 3 bases and J by 5 bases; unmatched bases: 5. The CDR3 DNA sequence: TGTGCCAGTAGTATTGAGACAGGGGAGACTGAAGCTTTCTTT. Translating it yields CASSIETGETEAFF.

The chain links TRBV5-1 to TRBJ2-1, with D perhaps TRBD1 (6 bases). V shed 4 bases and J shed 0 bases, with 14 bases lying between them. Germline V CDR1 and CDR2: SGHRS, YFSETQ. The CDR3 spans 16 residues. The CDR3 DNA is TGCGCCAGCAGCGACCAGGGGTTCTCCTCCTACAATGAGCAGTTCTTC. Translation: CASSDQGFSSYNEQFF.

In nucleotides, the CDR3 is TGTGCCAGCAGCTTGGTCAGGGTCAGGGGTGAAAAACTGTTTTTT. This gives the protein CASSLVRVRGEKLFF. The chain carries TRBV5-5 and TRBJ1-4, with D possibly matching TRBD1 (6 bases). In germline, CDR1 is SGHKS, CDR2 YYEKEE (reference sequence). Trimming stripped 0 bases from V and 7 bases from J, with 13 bases between. The CDR3 covers 15 residues.

The chain couples TRBV12-5 to TRBJ1-5, with D tentatively TRBD1 (5 bases). V was clipped by 8 bases and J by 4 bases, with 18 bases between them. The CDR3 loop spans 15 amino acids. Germline CDR1 LGHNT, CDR2 FRNRAP. This CDR3 reads CASSDGQGINQPQHF. The CDR3 DNA is TGTGCTAGTAGCGACGGTCAGGGAATTAATCAGCCCCAGCATTTT.

The rearrangement links TRBV14 to TRBJ2-3; D tentatively fits TRBD1 or TRBD2 (6 bases each). This CDR3 has 11 amino acids. Germline V gene lookup returns CDR1 SGHDN and CDR2 FVKESK. Deletions cut 3 bases from V and 9 bases from J, with 7 bases between. The chain's CDR3 is CASSQGGTQYF. CDR3 in DNA: TGTGCCAGCAGCCAGGGGGGCACGCAGTATTTT.

This clone was picked up one time. V gene TRBV9 combines with J gene TRBJ2-5; 7 bases fit TRBD2. Germline trimming cut 2 bases from V and 5 bases from J; bases unmatched to any gene: 15. In germline, CDR1 is SGDLS, CDR2 YYNGEE. The CDR3 has 17 residues. The CDR3 nucleotides are TGTGCCAGCAGCGTTGAGCCGTGGGGAGGGCTTGGGGAGACCCAGTACTTC. Translation gives CASSVEPWGGLGETQYF.

The chain carries TRBV27 and TRBJ1-1, with D unresolved. CDR3 size: 15 residues. Germline V gene data show CDR1 as MNHEY and CDR2 as SMNVEV (reference sequence). The V end lost 1 base, the J end lost 3 bases, and 12 bases lay between the germline ends. CDR3 DNA: TGTGCCAGCAGTTTATACGCGACCGGGGACACTGAAGCTTTCTTT. The encoded protein is CASSLYATGDTEAFF.

The J gene is TRBJ1-1, the V gene TRBV6-5; D gene uncertain. This CDR3 is built from 13 residues. Germline loops: CDR1 MNHEY, CDR2 SVGAGI. V lost 5 bases to trimming and J lost 2 bases, with 9 bases between them. As DNA, the CDR3 is TGTGCCAGCAGTCTAAAAAGTAACACTGAAGCTTTCTTT. Translating gives CASSLKSNTEAFF.